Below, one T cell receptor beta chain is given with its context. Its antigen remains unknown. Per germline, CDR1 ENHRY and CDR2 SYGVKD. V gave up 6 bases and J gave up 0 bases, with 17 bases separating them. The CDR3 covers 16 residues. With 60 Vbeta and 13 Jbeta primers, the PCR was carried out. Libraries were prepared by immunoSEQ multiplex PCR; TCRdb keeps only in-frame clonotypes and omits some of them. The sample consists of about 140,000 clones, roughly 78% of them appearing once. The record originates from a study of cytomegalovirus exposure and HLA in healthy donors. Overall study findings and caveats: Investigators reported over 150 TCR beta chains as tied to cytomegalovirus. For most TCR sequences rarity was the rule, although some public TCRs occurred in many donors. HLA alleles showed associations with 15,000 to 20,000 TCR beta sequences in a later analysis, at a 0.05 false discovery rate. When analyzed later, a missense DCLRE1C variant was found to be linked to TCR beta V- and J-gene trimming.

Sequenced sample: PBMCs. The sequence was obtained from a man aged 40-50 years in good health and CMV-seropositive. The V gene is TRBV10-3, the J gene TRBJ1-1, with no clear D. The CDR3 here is CAISPRGGIMNTEAFF. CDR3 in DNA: TGTGCCATCAGCCCTCGGGGAGGAATTATGAACACTGAAGCTTTCTTT.